A single sample is the source of the 17 T cell receptor beta chains below, sequenced in a study of blood T cell repertoires in COVID-19. Generated by immunoSEQ multiplex PCR, the TCRdb table keeps only in-frame clones and is missing some. This sample has approximately 310,000 clones, with around 85% found just once. Sequenced material: PBMCs or T cells enriched from blood (not recorded which). These receptors all stem from a man aged 25 to 40 who had recovered from COVID-19.

The chain combines TRBV30 with TRBJ2-2; 7 bases line up with TRBD1. Germline assignment: CDR1 GTSNPN and CDR2 SVGIG (reference sequence). With 2 bases clipped from V and 2 bases from J, the junction kept 8 bases outside the gene matches. The CDR3 contains 16 residues. Here the CDR3 reads CAWSPWDRTNTGELFF. The CDR3 region has the DNA TGTGCCTGGAGTCCATGGGACAGAACAAACACCGGGGAGCTGTTTTTT.

The chain carries TRBV30 and TRBJ1-2, with no clear D. Germline-derived CDR1 and CDR2 are GTSNPN and SVGIG (reference sequence). The CDR3 length is 11 residues. The germline V and J ends were trimmed by 6 bases and 8 bases, with 13 bases remaining between them. CDR3 nucleotide sequence: TGTGCCTGTTACGGCGACGGGGGCTACACCTTC. It is translated as CACYGDGGYTF.

The J gene is TRBJ1-5, the V gene TRBV25-1; D is ambiguous. Trimming shortened V by 0 bases and J by 2 bases, and 2 bases separated the two germline ends. The germline gives CDR1 MGHDK, CDR2 SYGVNS. The CDR3 runs 13 residues. The CDR3 loop is CASSEYGNQPQHF. DNA of the CDR3: TGTGCCAGCAGTGAATACGGCAATCAGCCCCAGCATTTT.

This rearrangement joins TRBV29-1 to TRBJ1-1, with 10 bases lining up with TRBD1. This CDR3 contains 16 residues. Germline values: CDR1 SQVTM, CDR2 ANQGSEA. V was pared by 3 bases and J by 2 bases, with 9 bases of the junction left unmatched. CDR3 DNA: TGCAGCGTTGACTCGTTGGGACAGGGGTTAAACACTGAAGCTTTCTTT. Amino acids: CSVDSLGQGLNTEAFF.

V is TRBV3-1 (or the pseudogene TRBV3-2) and J is TRBJ2-7; D remains ambiguous. In germline, CDR1 is LGHDT, CDR2 YNNKEL (reference sequence). The V end was cut by 0 bases, the J end by 7 bases, with 10 bases between. CDR3 size: 13 residues. CDR3 coding DNA: TGTGCCAGCAGCCAAGATGGATCGCGGGAGCAGTACTTC. Encoded protein: CASSQDGSREQYF.

This clone was seen a single time. V is TRBV2 and J is TRBJ1-2, with D unclear. The V gene lost 4 bases and the J gene lost 6 bases, with 9 bases spanning the gap. The V gene's germline CDR1 is SNHLY and CDR2 FYNNEI. CDR3 length equals 12 residues. Here the CDR3 reads CASSGGGDGYTF. The DNA for the CDR3 is TGTGCCAGCAGTGGAGGTGGAGATGGCTACACCTTC.

V is TRBV27 and J is TRBJ1-1; no clear D gene. The V and J ends lost 6 bases and 7 bases respectively, with 12 bases between them. The CDR3 runs 12 residues. Germline V gene data show CDR1 as MNHEY and CDR2 as SMNVEV (reference sequence). CDR3 coding DNA: TGTGCCAGCAGGAAAACCGGGGATGAAGCTTTCTTT. As protein: CASRKTGDEAFF.

The V call is TRBV7-8, the J call TRBJ1-6, with a tentative D call TRBD1 (5 bases). CDR1 is SGHVS, CDR2 FQNEAQ, per germline. V lost 5 bases, J lost 9 bases, and 11 bases lay in between. The CDR3 covers 13 residues. The CDR3 DNA follows: TGTGCCAGCAGCCTCAGGGAGGGTTCACCCCTCCACTTT. As protein: CASSLREGSPLHF. The entire variable domain, with the rest obtained from reference TRBV7-8 and TRBJ1-6, is as follows: GAGVSQSPRYKVAKRGQDVALRCDPISGHVSLFWYQQALGQGPEFLTYFQNEAQLDKSGLPSDRFFAERPEGSVSTLKIQRTQQEDSAVYLCASSLREGSPLHFGNGTRLTVT.

The chain carries TRBV11-2 and TRBJ2-3, with D maybe TRBD1 (6 bases). V was clipped by 5 bases and J by 2 bases, with 14 bases between them. The CDR3 spans 15 residues. Germline lookup yields CDR1 SGHAT and CDR2 FQNNGV. The CDR3 sequence is CASSAGQPSTDTQYF. The CDR3 DNA reads TGTGCCAGCAGCGCAGGACAGCCCTCCACAGATACGCAGTATTTT.

The chain carries TRBV3-1 (or the pseudogene TRBV3-2) and TRBJ1-2; the D gene is possibly TRBD1 (6 bases). The CDR3 sequence is 15 residues long. Trimming took 4 bases from V and 4 from J, leaving 16 bases between them. Germline assignment: CDR1 LGHDT and CDR2 YNNKEL (reference sequence). This chain's CDR3 is CASSRNAGAAYGYTF. The CDR3 DNA is TGTGCCAGCAGCCGAAACGCGGGGGCGGCCTATGGCTACACCTTC.

A note on this clone: This sample includes further DNA sequences coding for the same CDR3. This chain connects TRBV19 to TRBJ2-2, with D unclear. This CDR3 contains 12 residues. Trimming shortened V by 6 bases and J by 2 bases, and 4 bases separated the two germline ends. Germline CDR1 is LNHDA and CDR2 is SQIVND (reference sequence). CDR3 region: CASSFNTGELFF. The CDR3 bases are TGTGCCAGTAGCTTCAACACCGGGGAGCTGTTTTTT.

The V gene is TRBV6-5, the J gene TRBJ2-2, with D perhaps TRBD2 (7 bases). The germline V gene encodes CDR1 MNHEY and CDR2 SVGAGI. Trimming removed 7 bases at V and 5 bases at J, with 14 bases between. This CDR3 contains 14 residues. CDR3 bases: TGTGCCAGCAATGGGGGGGGCCGTACCGGGGAGCTGTTTTTT. Its translation: CASNGGGRTGELFF.

V gene TRBV5-5 combines with J gene TRBJ2-7, with 8 bases that match TRBD1. Trimming at V came to 4 bases and at J to 2 bases, leaving 8 bases not matched to a gene. Germline V gene sequence: CDR1 SGHKS, CDR2 YYEKEE (reference sequence). The CDR3 spans 15 residues. CDR3 nucleotides: TGTGCCAGCAGCCTTGACAGGGGAAACCCCTACGAGCAGTACTTC. Translation gives CASSLDRGNPYEQYF.

There are a few counts of this clone. The V and J genes are TRBV7-4 and TRBJ1-1, with D perhaps TRBD1 (5 bases). The CDR3 runs 14 residues. Trimming took 5 bases from V and 1 from J, leaving 11 bases between them. Germline CDR1 reads SGHVT; CDR2 reads SQSDAQ. CDR3 coding DNA: TGTGCCAGCAGCACCAGGGAGGGGAACACTGAAGCTTTCTTT. Translation gives CASSTREGNTEAFF.

This clone was detected once. The chain uses TRBV15 and TRBJ1-1; D unclear. Germline V lookup: CDR1 LNHNV, CDR2 YYDKDF (reference sequence). Trimming took off 8 bases at V and 4 bases at J, with 17 bases between the two ends. This CDR3 is built from 14 residues. In DNA, the CDR3 is TGTGCCACCGATTGGAAAAGGACTTCCACTGAAGCTTTCTTT. Its protein is CATDWKRTSTEAFF.

This clone is deemed medium-sized. This chain links TRBV6-1 with TRBJ2-1; 10 bases match TRBD2. Per germline, CDR1 MNHNS and CDR2 SASEGT. This CDR3 contains 16 residues. J gave up 2 bases and V 4 bases, and 5 bases lay outside the gene matches. CDR3 loop: CASSASSGGPYNEQFF. CDR3 sequence (DNA): TGTGCCAGCAGTGCGTCTAGCGGGGGACCCTACAATGAGCAGTTCTTC.

A few counts support this clone. The rearrangement uses TRBV5-4 and TRBJ2-6, with 8 bases identical to TRBD1. Germline-derived CDR1 and CDR2 are SGHNT and YYREEE (reference sequence). This CDR3 spans 19 amino acids. The ends lost 5 bases at V and 0 bases at J; junction bases unmatched: 13. CDR3 sequence (DNA): TGTGCCAGCAGTCTCGACCCGGGACAGGATCTCTCTGGGGCCAACGTCCTGACTTTC. Its translation: CASSLDPGQDLSGANVLTF.